These T cell receptor beta chains were read from a single sample in a study of cytomegalovirus exposure and HLA in healthy donors. This table comes from immunoSEQ multiplex PCR, and its TCRdb copy is limited to in-frame clones, with some not included. The sample consists of about 160,000 clones, roughly 80% of them appearing once. Sequencing was done on a sample of PBMCs. Source of these receptors: a man aged 25-45 years in good health and CMV-seropositive. The CDR3 runs from the conserved cysteine through the conserved F or W. Each record gives: clone size, J gene, V gene, D gene, CDR3 protein, CDR3 DNA. D genes are given only for firm matches. The size field is filled for only some rows; it gives once, few, many or a size class.

abundance: few
j_gene: TRBJ2-5
v_gene: TRBV2
d_gene: -
CDR3aa: CASSENSEETQYF
CDR3nt: TGTGCCAGCAGTGAAAACTCGGAAGAGACCCAGTACTTC

abundance: -
j_gene: TRBJ2-2
v_gene: TRBV19
d_gene: TRBD1
CDR3aa: CASESWDRKNTGELFF
CDR3nt: TGTGCCAGTGAGTCCTGGGACAGGAAAAACACCGGGGAGCTGTTTTTT

abundance: -
j_gene: TRBJ2-1
v_gene: TRBV4-3
d_gene: -
CDR3aa: CASSHRGVTNEQFF
CDR3nt: TGCGCCAGCAGCCATAGAGGAGTCACGAATGAGCAGTTCTTC

abundance: -
j_gene: TRBJ2-5
v_gene: TRBV7-7
d_gene: TRBD2
CDR3aa: CASSSSPLAGGGGETQYF
CDR3nt: TGTGCCAGCAGCTCCTCCCCCCTAGCGGGGGGCGGGGGAGAGACCCAGTACTTC

abundance: -
j_gene: TRBJ2-1
v_gene: TRBV29-1
d_gene: TRBD2
CDR3aa: CSVITGLAGVGEQFF
CDR3nt: TGCAGCGTGATCACCGGACTAGCGGGGGTGGGTGAGCAGTTCTTC

abundance: -
j_gene: TRBJ1-2
v_gene: TRBV6-1
d_gene: -
CDR3aa: CATFQGPYYGYTF
CDR3nt: TGTGCCACCTTTCAGGGCCCTTACTATGGCTACACCTTC

abundance: -
j_gene: TRBJ2-7
v_gene: TRBV28
d_gene: -
CDR3aa: CASSPPDRVSSYEQYF
CDR3nt: TGTGCCAGCAGTCCCCCGGATCGGGTCAGCTCCTACGAGCAGTACTTC

abundance: -
j_gene: TRBJ2-3
v_gene: TRBV2
d_gene: -
CDR3aa: CASSGRASADTQYF
CDR3nt: TGTGCCAGCAGCGGCAGGGCCAGCGCAGATACGCAGTATTTT

abundance: -
j_gene: TRBJ2-3
v_gene: TRBV10-3
d_gene: TRBD2
CDR3aa: CAISVGRGRITDTQYF
CDR3nt: TGTGCCATCAGTGTAGGGAGGGGTCGGATCACAGATACGCAGTATTTT

abundance: -
j_gene: TRBJ1-4
v_gene: TRBV11-2
d_gene: -
CDR3aa: CASSLIGGEKLFF
CDR3nt: TGTGCCAGCAGCTTAATAGGAGGAGAAAAACTGTTTTTT

abundance: -
j_gene: TRBJ2-1
v_gene: TRBV12-5
d_gene: -
CDR3aa: CASGLVGGDNEQFF
CDR3nt: TGTGCTAGTGGTTTGGTAGGGGGAGACAATGAGCAGTTCTTC

abundance: -
j_gene: TRBJ1-5
v_gene: TRBV6-4
d_gene: TRBD1
CDR3aa: CASSDSILTGGGNQPQHF
CDR3nt: TGTGCCAGCAGTGACTCAATTTTGACAGGGGGCGGAAATCAGCCCCAGCATTTT

abundance: -
j_gene: TRBJ2-1
v_gene: TRBV28
d_gene: TRBD1
CDR3aa: CASSQNDRGGTFF
CDR3nt: TGTGCCAGCAGCCAAAATGACAGGGGGGGGACGTTCTTC

abundance: -
j_gene: TRBJ2-7
v_gene: TRBV7-2
d_gene: -
CDR3aa: CASSLLGGAPYEQYF
CDR3nt: TGTGCCAGCAGCTTATTGGGGGGGGCCCCCTACGAGCAGTACTTC

abundance: -
j_gene: TRBJ2-3
v_gene: TRBV7-3
d_gene: -
CDR3aa: CASSSQGGDTDTQYF
CDR3nt: TGTGCCAGCAGCTCACAAGGGGGGGACACAGATACGCAGTATTTT

abundance: -
j_gene: TRBJ2-6
v_gene: TRBV13
d_gene: TRBD1
CDR3aa: CASSPARGAGQGVSGANVLTF
CDR3nt: TGTGCCAGCAGCCCGGCGCGGGGGGCGGGACAGGGGGTTTCTGGGGCCAACGTCCTGACTTTC

abundance: -
j_gene: TRBJ2-7
v_gene: TRBV5-6
d_gene: TRBD1
CDR3aa: CASSTWDRGYHEQYF
CDR3nt: TGTGCCAGCAGCACCTGGGACAGGGGGTACCACGAGCAGTACTTC

abundance: once
j_gene: TRBJ2-3
v_gene: TRBV10-3
d_gene: -
CDR3aa: CAITRGAQDTQYF
CDR3nt: TGTGCCATCACTCGGGGGGCCCAAGATACGCAGTATTTT

abundance: -
j_gene: TRBJ2-7
v_gene: TRBV27
d_gene: TRBD2
CDR3aa: CASRTTSGVYEQYF
CDR3nt: TGTGCCAGCAGAACGACTAGCGGGGTCTACGAGCAGTACTTC

abundance: -
j_gene: TRBJ2-2
v_gene: TRBV15
d_gene: TRBD1
CDR3aa: CATSRGTDTGELFF
CDR3nt: TGTGCCACCAGCAGGGGGACAGACACCGGGGAGCTGTTTTTT

abundance: -
j_gene: TRBJ2-1
v_gene: TRBV30
d_gene: -
CDR3aa: CAWSGLTDYNEQFF
CDR3nt: TGTGCCTGGAGTGGATTGACAGACTACAATGAGCAGTTCTTC

abundance: -
j_gene: TRBJ1-1
v_gene: TRBV19
d_gene: TRBD1
CDR3aa: CASSIEGATSTEAFF
CDR3nt: TGTGCCAGTAGTATTGAGGGGGCTACTAGCACTGAAGCTTTCTTT

abundance: -
j_gene: TRBJ2-3
v_gene: TRBV10-1
d_gene: TRBD2
CDR3aa: CASSGVAGAPTDTQYF
CDR3nt: TGCGCCAGCAGTGGGGTAGCGGGGGCCCCTACAGATACGCAGTATTTT

abundance: -
j_gene: TRBJ2-7
v_gene: TRBV6-1
d_gene: TRBD1
CDR3aa: CASSAQQGYEQYF
CDR3nt: TGTGCCAGCAGTGCACAACAGGGGTACGAGCAGTACTTC

abundance: -
j_gene: TRBJ1-1
v_gene: TRBV28
d_gene: TRBD1
CDR3aa: CASSLLPGQGASAEAFF
CDR3nt: TGTGCCAGCAGTTTACTCCCGGGACAGGGGGCGAGTGCTGAAGCTTTCTTT

abundance: once
j_gene: TRBJ1-6
v_gene: TRBV27
d_gene: TRBD1
CDR3aa: CASSLGFRGRANSPLHF
CDR3nt: TGTGCCAGCAGTTTAGGGTTCAGGGGGCGCGCTAATTCACCCCTCCACTTT

abundance: few
j_gene: TRBJ1-1
v_gene: TRBV5-1
d_gene: TRBD1
CDR3aa: CASSSQGGRMNTEAFF
CDR3nt: TGCGCCAGCAGCTCCCAGGGGGGACGGATGAACACTGAAGCTTTCTTT

abundance: -
j_gene: TRBJ2-5
v_gene: TRBV5-4
d_gene: -
CDR3aa: CASRLGAGQETQYF
CDR3nt: TGTGCCAGCAGGCTGGGGGCGGGCCAAGAGACCCAGTACTTC

abundance: -
j_gene: TRBJ2-7
v_gene: TRBV2
d_gene: TRBD1
CDR3aa: CASSVDRGSVYEQYF
CDR3nt: TGTGCCAGCAGTGTTGACAGGGGAAGTGTCTACGAGCAGTACTTC

abundance: -
j_gene: TRBJ1-4
v_gene: TRBV5-4
d_gene: TRBD1
CDR3aa: CASSEGQVDEKLFF
CDR3nt: TGTGCCAGCAGCGAGGGACAGGTCGATGAAAAACTGTTTTTT

abundance: -
j_gene: TRBJ2-7
v_gene: TRBV12-5
d_gene: -
CDR3aa: CASAPYRAHYEQYF
CDR3nt: TGTGCTAGTGCCCCCTACAGGGCCCACTACGAGCAGTACTTC

abundance: -
j_gene: TRBJ2-5
v_gene: TRBV9
d_gene: TRBD2
CDR3aa: CASSSGGQQETQYF
CDR3nt: TGTGCCAGCAGCAGCGGGGGCCAACAAGAGACCCAGTACTTC

abundance: -
j_gene: TRBJ1-1
v_gene: TRBV18
d_gene: TRBD1
CDR3aa: CASSQGTGFTEAFF
CDR3nt: TGTGCCAGCTCTCAAGGGACAGGGTTTACTGAAGCTTTCTTT

abundance: -
j_gene: TRBJ2-7
v_gene: TRBV19
d_gene: -
CDR3aa: CASSPGQSYEQYF
CDR3nt: TGTGCCAGTAGTCCCGGACAGTCCTACGAGCAGTACTTC

abundance: -
j_gene: TRBJ2-7
v_gene: TRBV5-1
d_gene: TRBD1
CDR3aa: CASSLFGQGAYEQYF
CDR3nt: TGCGCCAGCAGCTTGTTTGGACAGGGGGCCTACGAGCAGTACTTC

abundance: -
j_gene: TRBJ2-3
v_gene: TRBV4-3
d_gene: -
CDR3aa: CASSQGASTDTQYF
CDR3nt: TGCGCCAGCAGCCAAGGGGCTAGCACAGATACGCAGTATTTT

abundance: -
j_gene: TRBJ2-7
v_gene: TRBV13
d_gene: TRBD2
CDR3aa: CASSLKTSGGAYEQYF
CDR3nt: TGTGCCAGCAGCCTGAAGACTAGCGGGGGGGCCTACGAGCAGTACTTC

abundance: once
j_gene: TRBJ1-1
v_gene: TRBV2
d_gene: -
CDR3aa: CASSWGQGIEAFF
CDR3nt: TGTGCCAGCAGTTGGGGACAAGGAATAGAAGCTTTCTTT

abundance: -
j_gene: TRBJ2-5
v_gene: TRBV7-9
d_gene: -
CDR3aa: CASSLTGTKYQETQYF
CDR3nt: TGTGCCAGCAGCTTAACAGGGACCAAATACCAAGAGACCCAGTACTTC

abundance: -
j_gene: TRBJ1-5
v_gene: TRBV6-5
d_gene: -
CDR3aa: CASSLREGLNQPQHF
CDR3nt: TGTGCCAGCAGTCTCCGGGAGGGGCTAAATCAGCCCCAGCATTTT

abundance: -
j_gene: TRBJ2-2
v_gene: TRBV27
d_gene: -
CDR3aa: CASSRPGTNTGELFF
CDR3nt: TGTGCCAGCAGCCGACCCGGGACGAACACCGGGGAGCTGTTTTTT

abundance: once
j_gene: TRBJ2-7
v_gene: TRBV7-9
d_gene: -
CDR3aa: CSSGAASYEQYF
CDR3nt: TGTTCCAGCGGTGCGGCTTCCTACGAGCAGTACTTC

abundance: -
j_gene: TRBJ2-1
v_gene: TRBV30
d_gene: TRBD1
CDR3aa: CAWSRRQGVVNEQFF
CDR3nt: TGTGCCTGGAGTAGAAGACAGGGGGTGGTCAATGAGCAGTTCTTC

abundance: -
j_gene: TRBJ2-7
v_gene: TRBV9
d_gene: -
CDR3aa: CASSEGRRPYEQYF
CDR3nt: TGTGCCAGCAGCGAGGGGAGGCGGCCCTACGAGCAGTACTTC

abundance: -
j_gene: TRBJ2-7
v_gene: TRBV28
d_gene: TRBD1
CDR3aa: CASRHRQGLFYEQYF
CDR3nt: TGTGCCAGCAGACATAGACAGGGCCTCTTCTACGAGCAGTACTTC

abundance: few
j_gene: TRBJ1-3
v_gene: TRBV19
d_gene: TRBD1
CDR3aa: CASDTGEDSGNTIYF
CDR3nt: TGTGCCAGTGACACAGGGGAAGACTCTGGAAACACCATATATTTT

abundance: -
j_gene: TRBJ2-5
v_gene: TRBV18
d_gene: TRBD2
CDR3aa: CASSSNDRGAQYF
CDR3nt: TGTGCCAGCTCTTCTAATGACCGGGGGGCCCAGTACTTC

abundance: few
j_gene: TRBJ2-1
v_gene: TRBV27
d_gene: TRBD2
CDR3aa: CASSSIGTSGGRGLNEQFF
CDR3nt: TGTGCCAGCAGTTCCATAGGGACTAGCGGGGGGCGTGGGTTAAATGAGCAGTTCTTC

abundance: few
j_gene: TRBJ2-2
v_gene: TRBV28
d_gene: TRBD2
CDR3aa: CASSSSGGTGELFF
CDR3nt: TGTGCCAGCAGTTCAAGCGGGGGCACCGGGGAGCTGTTTTTT

abundance: -
j_gene: TRBJ2-1
v_gene: TRBV5-1
d_gene: -
CDR3aa: CASTWDFSYNEQFF
CDR3nt: TGCGCCAGCACCTGGGACTTCTCCTACAATGAGCAGTTCTTC

abundance: -
j_gene: TRBJ1-1
v_gene: TRBV21-1
d_gene: -
CDR3aa: CATRWTGDGNTEAFF
CDR3nt: TGTGCCACCCGATGGACAGGGGATGGGAACACTGAAGCTTTCTTT